This is a list of T cell receptor beta chains from one sample in a study of cytomegalovirus exposure and HLA in healthy donors. The method was immunoSEQ multiplex PCR; TCRdb's version includes in-frame clones alone and lacks a portion of them. This table has hundreds of thousands of clones, more than 75% appearing once. Sequenced: PBMCs. Receptors were obtained from a man aged 35-49 years in good health and CMV-seropositive. Each CDR3 is given with its conserved first and last residue. The D gene is left open where the match is weak. Not all rows give a size; the values are once, few, many and, for expanded clones, a class.

TRBV30,TRBD1,NA,TRBJ1-1,CAWGQGRGTEAFF,TGTGCCTGGGGACAGGGTAGAGGCACTGAAGCTTTCTTT
TRBV7-6,TRBD2,NA,TRBJ2-7,CASSSRAGGLEYEQYF,TGTGCCAGCAGCTCTAGAGCGGGAGGGCTTGAGTACGAGCAGTACTTC
TRBV28,TRBD1,few,TRBJ1-2,CASSTRQGNYGYTF,TGTGCCAGCAGTACACGACAGGGGAACTATGGCTACACCTTC
TRBV19,TRBD1,NA,TRBJ1-5,CASSTGQGRGNQPQHF,TGTGCCAGTAGTACGGGACAGGGGCGTGGGAATCAGCCCCAGCATTTT
TRBV19,NA,NA,TRBJ2-7,CASSQGSGLDEQYF,TGTGCCAGTAGTCAGGGTAGCGGCCTCGACGAGCAGTACTTC
TRBV5-1,TRBD2,NA,TRBJ2-5,CASSLPGLAGGSQETQYF,TGCGCCAGCAGCTTGCCGGGACTAGCGGGGGGTTCGCAAGAGACCCAGTACTTC
TRBV7-6,NA,few,TRBJ2-2,CASSLWERSTGELFF,TGTGCCAGCAGCTTATGGGAGAGAAGCACCGGGGAGCTGTTTTTT
TRBV7-9,TRBD1,once,TRBJ1-1,CASSPGTVDTEAFF,TGTGCCAGCAGCCCCGGGACAGTAGACACTGAAGCTTTCTTT
TRBV6-1,TRBD2,NA,TRBJ2-1,CASSERARQAGDFDNEQFF,TGTGCCAGCAGTGAACGGGCGCGGCAAGCGGGAGACTTCGACAATGAGCAGTTCTTC
TRBV5-1,NA,NA,TRBJ1-1,CASSWTGYGDTEAFF,TGCGCCAGCAGCTGGACGGGGTATGGAGACACTGAAGCTTTCTTT
TRBV27,TRBD1,NA,TRBJ2-5,CASSLWGQTGETQYF,TGTGCCAGCAGTTTATGGGGACAGACAGGGGAGACCCAGTACTTC
TRBV5-4,NA,few,TRBJ2-7,CASKEGAENEQYF,TGTGCCAGCAAGGAGGGAGCAGAGAACGAGCAGTACTTC
TRBV6-5,NA,NA,TRBJ2-3,CASSLDSGDTQYF,TGTGCCAGCAGCCTGGACAGCGGAGATACGCAGTATTTT